This entry lists 31 T cell receptor beta chains sequenced from one sample in a study of early T cells in non-severe SARS-CoV-2 infection. TCRdb re-called the 5' RACE reads through MiXCR, storing one row per CDR3 protein. The sample contains tens of thousands of distinct CDR3 sequences, around 7% of which appear only once. Sequencing was performed on whole blood, taken at baseline. These receptor sequences come from an adult who was a healthcare worker with PCR-confirmed SARS-CoV-2 infection or an uninfected control (not recorded which).

This clonotype came up many times. CDR3 sequence reads: CSARQAVGTDTQYF. The DNA of the CDR3 is TGCAGTGCCCGACAAGCGGTTGGCACAGATACGCAGTATTTT. The chain links TRBV20-1 to TRBJ2-3; tentatively, D is TRBD2 (5 bases). CDR3 length: 14 residues. Trimming removed 6 bases from V and 1 base from J, with 14 bases in between. In germline, CDR1 is DFQATT, CDR2 SNEGSKA (reference sequence).

This clonotype showed up many times. This rearrangement joins TRBV11-1 to TRBJ2-2; D unclear. Germline V CDR1 and CDR2: SGHAT, FQDESV (reference sequence). The V gene lost 2 bases and the J gene lost 5 bases, with 9 bases spanning the gap. The CDR3 contains 14 residues. The CDR3 protein is CASSLQILTGELFF. In nucleotides, the CDR3 is TGTGCCAGCAGCTTACAGATCCTAACCGGGGAGCTGTTTTTT.

The rearrangement joins TRBV7-2 to TRBJ2-3; D might be TRBD2 (6 bases). Trimming removed 5 bases at V and 1 base at J, with 19 bases between. CDR3 size: 17 residues. Germline-derived CDR1 and CDR2 are SGHTA and FQGNSA. CDR3 region: CASSREGLAGRTDTQYF. CDR3 DNA: TGTGCCAGCAGCCGCGAAGGTTTGGCGGGACGCACAGATACGCAGTATTTT.

Many counts were recorded for this clonotype. This rearrangement joins TRBV12-3 or TRBV12-4 to TRBJ1-1; D is unclear. Deletions cut 5 bases from V and 5 bases from J, with 6 bases between. This CDR3 is 11 amino acids long. The CDR3, as DNA: TGTGCCAGCAGTCCTCGGACTGAAGCTTTCTTT. It translates to CASSPRTEAFF.

This clonotype was counted ten times or more. The CDR3 coding sequence is TGTGCCAGCAGGACAGGCTACAATGAGCAGTTCTTC. Protein sequence: CASRTGYNEQFF. The rearrangement links TRBV6-2 or TRBV6-3 to TRBJ2-1, with a possible D match to TRBD1 (6 bases). The germline V gene encodes CDR1 MNHEY and CDR2 SVGEGT. V shed 6 bases and J shed 3 bases, with 6 bases lying between them. There are 12 residues in the CDR3.

This clonotype was picked up a small number of times. The CDR3 DNA reads TGTGCCAGTAGTATCGCAGACTCCGCCGGGGGGGCTCGGCCCCAGCATTTT. Its protein product is CASSIADSAGGARPQHF. This chain joins TRBV19 and TRBJ1-5; D perhaps matches TRBD1 (6 bases). This CDR3 contains 17 residues. Germline loops: CDR1 LNHDA, CDR2 SQIVND (reference sequence). The germline V and J ends were trimmed by 3 bases and 9 bases, with 24 bases remaining between them.

This clonotype was detected a few times. The rearrangement joins TRBV5-6 to TRBJ2-3; D may correspond to TRBD1 or TRBD2 (5 bases each). The CDR3 sequence is 15 residues long. The germline V gene encodes CDR1 SGHDT and CDR2 YYEEEE. The V end lost 0 bases, the J end lost 4 bases, and 12 bases lay between the germline ends. CDR3 residues: CASSLVASRADTQYF. The CDR3, as DNA: TGTGCCAGCAGCTTGGTGGCTAGCAGGGCAGATACGCAGTATTTT.

V is TRBV6-1 and J is TRBJ2-7; no reliable D call. V lost 5 bases and J lost 2, with 10 bases in between. The CDR3 totals 13 residues. Per germline, CDR1 MNHNS and CDR2 SASEGT. The chain's CDR3 is CASSSADTYEQYF. Written as DNA, the CDR3 is TGTGCCAGCAGTTCGGCAGACACCTACGAGCAGTACTTC.

At least ten counts were recorded for this clonotype. This chain links TRBV11-2 with TRBJ2-2; the D is unclear. The CDR3 length is 15 residues. Trimming stripped 3 bases from V and 4 bases from J, with 12 bases between. Germline V CDR1 and CDR2: SGHAT, FQNNGV. The CDR3 sequence is CASSFSGSFTGELFF. Written as DNA, the CDR3 is TGTGCCAGCAGCTTTTCAGGATCTTTCACCGGGGAGCTGTTTTTT.

In this sample, this clonotype turned up many times. The gene calls are TRBV19 and TRBJ2-1; TRBD2 aligns across 12 bases. Looked up from germline, CDR1 is LNHDA and CDR2 is SQIVND (reference sequence). V was clipped by 5 bases and J by 4 bases; unmatched bases: 6. The CDR3 runs 16 residues. The CDR3 protein is CASSPLAGGPYNEQFF. For the CDR3, the DNA is TGTGCCAGTAGTCCCCTAGCGGGAGGGCCTTACAATGAGCAGTTCTTC.

This clonotype has ten or more counts. This rearrangement joins TRBV2 to TRBJ1-2, with 7 bases identical to TRBD1. This CDR3 region has 15 residues. Germline trimming cut 0 bases from V and 8 bases from J; bases unmatched to any gene: 9. CDR1 and CDR2 (germline): SNHLY, FYNNEI. The CDR3 region is CASSEALQGVIGYTF. The DNA of the CDR3 is TGTGCCAGCAGTGAAGCGCTTCAGGGGGTGATAGGCTACACCTTC.

This clonotype occurred a few times. This sequence joins TRBV2 and TRBJ1-5; TRBD1 agrees at 7 bases. Germline V gene sequence: CDR1 SNHLY, CDR2 FYNNEI. This CDR3 is built from 20 residues. The J segment lost 0 bases and the V segment lost 6 bases, leaving 20 bases of the junction unmatched. As DNA, the CDR3 is TGTGCCAGCAGCCACTCGTGGGGCTCCCCGGACAGGCCTAGCAATCAGCCCCAGCATTTT. It is translated as CASSHSWGSPDRPSNQPQHF.

This clonotype was seen at least ten times. This sequence joins TRBV12-3 or TRBV12-4 and TRBJ1-1; unclear D gene. This CDR3 is 13 amino acids long. V was cut by 3 bases and J by 1 base, with 6 bases left in between. The CDR3: CASSFERNTEAFF. The CDR3, as DNA: TGTGCCAGCAGTTTTGAGCGGAACACTGAAGCTTTCTTT.

This clonotype was seen more than once but under ten times. V and J are TRBV30 and TRBJ2-7; the match to TRBD1 covers 7 bases. Germline V CDR1 and CDR2: GTSNPN, SVGIG (reference sequence). With 4 bases clipped from V and 2 bases from J, the junction kept 11 bases outside the gene matches. This CDR3 has 15 residues. The CDR3 nucleotides read TGTGCCTGGAAGATTGACAGGGTCTTTACCTACGAGCAGTACTTC. This sequence encodes CAWKIDRVFTYEQYF. Filled out from reference TRBV30 and TRBJ2-7, the complete variable domain reads SQTIHQWPATLVQPVGSPLSLECTVEGTSNPNLYWYRQAAGRGLQLLFYSVGIGQISSEVPQNLSASRPQDRQFILSSKKLLLSDSGFYLCAWKIDRVFTYEQYFGPGTRLTVT.

This clonotype has at least ten counts. The chain uses TRBV20-1 and TRBJ2-3; 10 bases map to TRBD2. CDR1 DFQATT and CDR2 SNEGSKA come from the germline V gene (reference sequence). J was trimmed by 6 bases and V by 3 bases; bases with no gene match: 6. CDR3 length equals 14 residues. The CDR3 here is CSARTSGPVDTQYF. DNA of the CDR3: TGCAGTGCTAGGACTAGCGGGCCGGTGGATACGCAGTATTTT.

Turning to this clonotype: A much larger clone sits a single nucleotide away, making a read error possible. The chain uses TRBV12-3 or TRBV12-4 and TRBJ2-5, with unresolved D. The CDR3 has 14 residues. V lost 3 bases to trimming and J lost 1 base, with 9 bases between them. The CDR3 is CASSLSASQETQYF. The DNA for the CDR3 is TGTGCCAGCAGTTTGTCAGCGAGCCAAGAGACCCAGTACTTC.

The chain uses TRBV19 and TRBJ2-6, with TRBD1 matching 12 bases. Trimming removed 3 bases from V and 6 bases from J; junction bases left unmatched: 18. Germline lookup yields CDR1 LNHDA and CDR2 SQIVND (reference sequence). The length of the CDR3 is 21 residues. The CDR3: CASSMGQGAPIQIREANVLTF. CDR3 in DNA: TGTGCCAGTAGTATGGGACAGGGGGCGCCCATTCAGATTCGGGAGGCCAACGTCCTGACTTTC.

The V and J genes are TRBV9 and TRBJ2-2, with 8 nucleotides matching TRBD1. The length of the CDR3 is 16 residues. Germline lookup yields CDR1 SGDLS and CDR2 YYNGEE. V dropped 1 base and J dropped 1; count of bases not matched to a gene: 3. The CDR3 DNA sequence: TGTGCCAGCAGCGTACGACAGGGGTGGAACACCGGGGAGCTGTTTTTT. Protein product: CASSVRQGWNTGELFF. Drawing the rest from reference TRBV9 and TRBJ2-2, the complete variable domain is DSGVTQTPKHLITATGQRVTLRCSPRSGDLSVYWYQQSLDQGLQFLIQYYNGEERAKGNILERFSAQQFPDLHSELNLSSLELGDSALYFCASSVRQGWNTGELFFGEGSRLTVL.

At least ten counts were recorded for this clonotype. The chain combines TRBV30 with TRBJ1-1; D remains unclear. The CDR3 has 12 amino acids. V was clipped by 0 bases and J by 5 bases, with 7 bases between them. The germline V gene has CDR1 GTSNPN and CDR2 SVGIG (reference sequence). Here the CDR3 DNA reads TGTGCCTGGAGTGTACTCGGTACTGAAGCTTTCTTT. This gives the protein CAWSVLGTEAFF.

This clonotype was recorded many times. CDR3 sequence: CASSRDVSTDTQYF. CDR3 in DNA: TGTGCCAGCAGCCGGGACGTCAGCACAGATACGCAGTATTTT. J is TRBJ2-3 and V is TRBV28, with D perhaps TRBD1 or TRBD2 (5 bases each). Trimming removed 6 bases at V and 0 bases at J, with 10 bases between. CDR1 and CDR2 (germline): MDHEN, SYDVKM. CDR3 length: 14 amino acids.

V usage is TRBV4-3 and J usage is TRBJ1-6, with TRBD1 matching 8 bases. V shed 0 bases, J shed 10 bases, and the junction held 8 bases outside the gene matches. The CDR3 has 16 residues. Germline V gene sequence: CDR1 LGHNA, CDR2 YSLEER. The CDR3 loop is CASSQDQDREGSPLHF. In DNA form, the CDR3 reads TGCGCCAGCAGCCAAGATCAGGACAGGGAGGGATCACCCCTCCACTTT.

The rearrangement links TRBV6-6 to TRBJ2-2; D not resolved. CDR3 length equals 14 residues. Germline-derived CDR1 and CDR2 are MNHNY and SVGAGI (reference sequence). With 10 bases removed from V and 1 base from J, the gap between germline ends came to 13 bases. The CDR3 spells CATTSDWNTGELFF. CDR3 DNA: TGTGCCACCACATCGGATTGGAACACCGGGGAGCTGTTTTTT.

The sample holds many counts of this clonotype. This chain connects TRBV6-5 to TRBJ2-3; no clear D gene. This CDR3 contains 14 residues. V was pared by 2 bases and J by 0 bases, with 6 bases between. Germline CDR1 MNHEY, CDR2 SVGAGI. CDR3 sequence reads: CASSYARSTDTQYF. CDR3 nucleotides: TGTGCCAGCAGTTACGCGCGTAGCACAGATACGCAGTATTTT.

The rearrangement uses TRBV10-3 and TRBJ2-2, with TRBD1 matching 10 bases. Germline V gene data show CDR1 as ENHRY and CDR2 as SYGVKD. The V and J ends lost 5 bases and 6 bases, in that order; junction bases with no gene match: 6. The CDR3 has 15 residues. CDR3 bases: TGTGCCATCAGTCACGGGGGACAGGGGTCCGGGGAGCTGTTTTTT. Translation: CAISHGGQGSGELFF.

The table lists this clonotype with many counts. V and J are TRBV7-3 and TRBJ2-6; no reliable D call. This CDR3 region has 15 residues. The V gene's germline CDR1 is SGHTA and CDR2 FQGTGA. The ends were cut back, 1 base at V and 0 bases at J, with 4 bases in the middle. The CDR3, as DNA: TGTGCCAGCAGCTTAATGAGCTCTGGGGCCAACGTCCTGACTTTC. It translates to CASSLMSSGANVLTF.

This clonotype was picked up a small number of times. The V and J genes are TRBV14 and TRBJ2-5, with D perhaps TRBD2 (6 bases). Deletions cut 4 bases from V and 3 bases from J, with 6 bases between. The CDR3 runs 12 residues. CDR1 and CDR2 from the germline V gene are SGHDN and FVKESK. The CDR3 reads CASSRGKETQYF. The CDR3 nucleotides read TGTGCCAGCAGCCGCGGGAAAGAGACCCAGTACTTC.

This clonotype was counted ten times or more. The gene calls are TRBV12-3 or TRBV12-4 and TRBJ1-1; weak D call: TRBD1 (6 bases). Trimming removed 4 bases at V and 6 bases at J, with 9 bases between. CDR3 length: 12 residues. Written as DNA, the CDR3 is TGTGCCAGCAGTTCAGGGGTGGCTGAAGCTTTCTTT. As protein: CASSSGVAEAFF.

The rearrangement links TRBV9 to TRBJ1-1; no definite D call. The CDR3 is made up of 13 amino acids. V was cut by 4 bases and J by 5 bases, with 12 bases left in between. The germline V gene has CDR1 SGDLS and CDR2 YYNGEE. The CDR3 loop reads CASSPSSTTEAFF. In DNA, the CDR3 is TGTGCCAGCAGCCCTTCCTCGACGACTGAAGCTTTCTTT.

This clonotype was picked up many times. The chain couples TRBV7-3 to TRBJ2-2, with D maybe TRBD1 (5 bases). V was clipped by 1 base and J by 4 bases, with 13 bases between them. The CDR3 length is 16 residues. The V gene's germline CDR1 is SGHTA and CDR2 FQGTGA. The CDR3 protein is CASSLNPGSGTGELFF. For the CDR3, the DNA is TGTGCCAGCAGCTTAAACCCAGGGTCAGGCACCGGGGAGCTGTTTTTT. Based on the CDR3 plus reference TRBV7-3 and TRBJ2-2, the full variable domain is GAGVSQTPSNKVTEKGKYVELRCDPISGHTALYWYRQSLGQGPEFLIYFQGTGAADDSGLPNDRFFAVRPEGSVSTLKIQRTERGDSAVYLCASSLNPGSGTGELFFGEGSRLTVL.

The table lists this clonotype with many counts. The chain uses TRBV28 and TRBJ1-2; D is perhaps TRBD1 (6 bases). V lost 5 bases and J 8 bases, leaving 18 bases between the germline ends. Germline V gene data show CDR1 as MDHEN and CDR2 as SYDVKM. The CDR3 runs 14 residues. The CDR3 DNA reads as TGTGCCAGCAGTCGGGACATTTCTGCTTGGGGCTACACCTTC. Amino acid sequence: CASSRDISAWGYTF.

This clonotype was recorded a few times. CDR3: CASSQRQNQPQHF. CDR3 sequence (DNA): TGTGCCAGCAGCCAGCGACAGAATCAGCCCCAGCATTTT. The V gene is TRBV7-2, the J gene TRBJ1-5, with D tentatively TRBD1 (5 bases). The CDR3 has 13 amino acids. From germline, CDR1 is SGHTA and CDR2 FQGNSA. The V end lost 5 bases, the J end lost 4 bases, and 9 bases lay between the germline ends.